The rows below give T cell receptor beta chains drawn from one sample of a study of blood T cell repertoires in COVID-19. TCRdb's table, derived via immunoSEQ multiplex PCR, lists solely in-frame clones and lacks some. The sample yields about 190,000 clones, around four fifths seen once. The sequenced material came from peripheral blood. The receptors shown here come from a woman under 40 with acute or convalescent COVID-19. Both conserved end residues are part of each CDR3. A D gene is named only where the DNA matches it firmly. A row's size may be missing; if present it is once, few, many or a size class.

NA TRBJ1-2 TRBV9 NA TGTGCCAGCAGCGTAGCGTTTGATGGGCCCCTCTATGGCTACACCTTC CASSVAFDGPLYGYTF
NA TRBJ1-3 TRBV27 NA TGTGCCACCAAAAGGGGAGGGGATGGAAACACCATATATTTT CATKRGGDGNTIYF
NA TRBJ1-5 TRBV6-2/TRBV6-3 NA TGTGCCAGCAGTTCAGGGGACAATCAGCCCCAGCATTTT CASSSGDNQPQHF
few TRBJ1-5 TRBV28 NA TGTGCCAGCAGTCACCCAGGGTTTAGCAATCAGCCCCAGCATTTT CASSHPGFSNQPQHF
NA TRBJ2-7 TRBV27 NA TGTGCCAGCAGTTTGCGACAGGACCCAAAGCAGTACTTC CASSLRQDPKQYF
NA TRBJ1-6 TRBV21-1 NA TGTGCCAGCAGCAAACCACCCCGAAACAGTGACCGGTATTCACCCCTCCACTTT CASSKPPRNSDRYSPLHF
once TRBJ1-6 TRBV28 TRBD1 TGTGCCAGCCAGAGACAGGGACCAGGTCGGCCCCTCCACTTT CASQRQGPGRPLHF
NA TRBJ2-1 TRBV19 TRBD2 TGTGCCAGTGGACTAGTGGGAACTTACAATGAGCAGTTCTTC CASGLVGTYNEQFF
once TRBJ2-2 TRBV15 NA TGTGCCACTACCGCAGGGTTCACCGGGGAGCTGTTTTTT CATTAGFTGELFF
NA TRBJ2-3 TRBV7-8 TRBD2 TGTGCCAGCAGCTTAAGCGTCGCGGGAGGGGCTAGCACAGATACGCAGTATTTT CASSLSVAGGASTDTQYF
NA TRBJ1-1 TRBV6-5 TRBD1 TGTGCCAGCAGTCTAACAGGGGTTCCGAACACTGAAGCTTTCTTT CASSLTGVPNTEAFF
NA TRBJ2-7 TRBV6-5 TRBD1 TGTGCCAGCAGACCACAGGGGGCCTACGAGCAGTACTTC CASRPQGAYEQYF
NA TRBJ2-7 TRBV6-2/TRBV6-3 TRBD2 TGTGCCAGCAGTTGGGAACTAGCGGGAGTAAGTTCGAACTACGAGCAGTACTTC CASSWELAGVSSNYEQYF
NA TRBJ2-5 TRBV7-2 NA TGTGCCAGCAGCAAGGACTGGCGGCCACTTCAAGAGACCCAGTACTTC CASSKDWRPLQETQYF
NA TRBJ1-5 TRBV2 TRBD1 TGTGCCAGCAGAGTACAGGGGTTCGGCAATCAGCCCCAGCATTTT CASRVQGFGNQPQHF
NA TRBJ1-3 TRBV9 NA TGTGCCAGCAGCTCAGACAGGAATTTGAACACCATATATTTT CASSSDRNLNTIYF
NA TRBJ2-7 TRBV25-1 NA TGTGCCAGCTCTCGGACAGTCCACGAGCAGTACTTC CASSRTVHEQYF
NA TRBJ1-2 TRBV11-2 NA TGTGCCAGCAGCTCCCCAGGAAGCCGGGGCTATGGCTACACCTTC CASSSPGSRGYGYTF
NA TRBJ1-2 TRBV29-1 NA TGCAGCGCCCTAGAGGACTATGGCTACACCTTC CSALEDYGYTF
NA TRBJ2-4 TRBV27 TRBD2 TGTGCCAGCAGTAGGACTAGCAGAATAGCCAAAAACATTCAGTACTTC CASSRTSRIAKNIQYF
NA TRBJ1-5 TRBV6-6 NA TGTGCCAGCAGGGCCGGGGACTCACGGGGTCAGCCCCAGCATTTT CASRAGDSRGQPQHF
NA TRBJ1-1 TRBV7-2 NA TGTGCCAGCAGCTTAATCAGGGTACAGAACACTGAAGCTTTCTTT CASSLIRVQNTEAFF
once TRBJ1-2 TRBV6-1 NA TGTGCCAGCAGTGAAGGGAAGGCAACGGGTGGCTACACCTTC CASSEGKATGGYTF
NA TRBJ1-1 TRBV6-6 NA TGTGCCAGCAGGAACCGTAGCCCCACTGAAGCTTTCTTT CASRNRSPTEAFF
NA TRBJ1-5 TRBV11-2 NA TGTGCCAGCAGCTCGCACGCGGGGATAGGGCAGCCCCAGCATTTT CASSSHAGIGQPQHF
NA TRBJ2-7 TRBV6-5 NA TGTGCCACACATAGCGTCTCCTACGAGCAGTACTTC CATHSVSYEQYF
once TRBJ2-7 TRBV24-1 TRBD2 TGTGCCACCAGTGATGCTAGCGGGGGGATCTACGAGCAGTACTTC CATSDASGGIYEQYF
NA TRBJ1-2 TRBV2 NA TGTGCCAGCCCCGGGTCCCCCAGAAGTTTTGATGGCTACACCTTC CASPGSPRSFDGYTF
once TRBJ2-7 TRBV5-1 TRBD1 TGCGCCAGCAGGGAGCGGGACAGGGCCTACGAGCAGTACTTC CASRERDRAYEQYF
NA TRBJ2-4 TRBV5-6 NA TGTGCCAGCAGCTTGTATGACAGCCGGAGCAAAAACATTCAGTACTTC CASSLYDSRSKNIQYF
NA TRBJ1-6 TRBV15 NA TGTGCCACCAGCAGAGAGAGGCCGGAAGTCTCACCCCTCCACTTT CATSRERPEVSPLHF
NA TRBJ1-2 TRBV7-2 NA TGTGCCAGCAGCTTAATACAGGGCCATGGCTACACCTTC CASSLIQGHGYTF
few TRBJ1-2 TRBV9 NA TGTGCCAGCAGCGTAGATGGGGGCAGCGAGGGTGTTTTC CASSVDGGSEGVF
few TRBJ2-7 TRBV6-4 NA TGTGCCACCTCCCCAGAAGACGAGCAGTACTTC CATSPEDEQYF